Presented here are 20 T cell receptor beta chains from one specimen sequenced in a study of cytomegalovirus exposure and HLA in healthy donors. The PCR used 60 Vbeta and 13 Jbeta primers. Using immunoSEQ multiplex PCR, the repertoire was profiled, and TCRdb retains in-frame clones only, with some absent. The profile covers 100,000 to 130,000 clones, with 82% appearing a single time and 2% to 3% taken by the ten largest. The sequencing input was PBMCs. These receptors all come from a man younger than 45 in good health and CMV-seropositive.

This sequence joins TRBV6-5 and TRBJ2-2; D is unresolved. V shed 4 bases and J shed 6 bases, with 18 bases lying between them. Germline-derived CDR1 and CDR2 are MNHEY and SVGAGI. The CDR3 consists of 16 residues. As DNA, the CDR3 is TGTGCCAGCAGTTTTATTCTGGCCCGAACCCCCGGGGAGCTGTTTTTT. It codes for CASSFILARTPGELFF.

J is TRBJ1-5 and V is TRBV5-1; TRBD1 aligns across 9 bases. The germline V gene encodes CDR1 SGHRS and CDR2 YFSETQ. The V and J ends lost 0 bases and 5 bases, in that order; junction bases with no gene match: 3. The CDR3 is 15 amino acids. Here the CDR3 reads CASSLGTGGYQPQHF. The CDR3 region has the DNA TGCGCCAGCAGCTTGGGAACAGGGGGCTATCAGCCCCAGCATTTT.

The J gene is TRBJ2-7, the V gene TRBV18; the D gene is possibly TRBD2 (5 bases). V was cut by 1 base and J by 2 bases, with 12 bases left in between. Germline CDR1 and CDR2: KGHSH and LQKENI. There are 15 residues in the CDR3. The CDR3 reads CASSPRVRGAYEQYF. The DNA of the CDR3 is TGTGCCAGCTCACCACGGGTTCGGGGTGCCTACGAGCAGTACTTC.

This clone was counted a single time. The chain is built from TRBV5-1 and TRBJ1-1, with 11 bases aligning to TRBD1. J gave up 4 bases and V 4 bases, and 3 bases lay outside the gene matches. The CDR3 contains 14 residues. The germline CDR1 and CDR2 sequences are SGHRS and YFSETQ. The CDR3 spells CASSDGTGGTEAFF. The CDR3 region has the DNA TGCGCCAGCAGCGACGGGACAGGGGGCACTGAAGCTTTCTTT.

This chain uses TRBV7-2 with TRBJ1-1, with D perhaps matching TRBD1 (5 bases). The CDR3 is 13 residues long. Trimming removed 3 bases from V and 7 bases from J, with 12 bases in between. Germline-derived CDR1 and CDR2 are SGHTA and FQGNSA. CDR3 DNA sequence: TGTGCCAGCAGCTTCGCGACAGCCATTGAAGCTTTCTTT. As protein: CASSFATAIEAFF.

The CDR3 loop reads CASSSEGRTDTQYF. The CDR3 bases are TGTGCCAGCAGCTCGGAGGGCCGCACAGATACGCAGTATTTT. The genes are TRBV9 and TRBJ2-3; tentatively, D is TRBD2 (6 bases). Germline V CDR1 and CDR2: SGDLS, YYNGEE. Trimming pared 4 bases from V and 1 base from J, leaving 10 bases between. The CDR3 totals 14 residues.

The J gene is TRBJ1-1, the V gene TRBV5-6; 8 bases map to TRBD1. The trim removed 2 bases at V and 10 bases at J, leaving 19 bases unmatched. CDR1 and CDR2 (germline): SGHDT, YYEEEE. The CDR3 runs to 17 residues. CDR3 in amino acids: CASSLKSSETGEWIAFF. The CDR3, as DNA: TGTGCCAGCAGCTTAAAATCGTCCGAGACAGGGGAGTGGATAGCTTTCTTT.

This chain uses TRBV5-1 with TRBJ1-3; tentative D call: TRBD1 (5 bases). Trimming took 0 bases from V and 4 from J, leaving 5 bases between them. The CDR3 runs to 13 residues. Germline lookup yields CDR1 SGHRS and CDR2 YFSETQ. This CDR3 reads CASSLEGGNTIYF. CDR3 bases: TGCGCCAGCAGCTTGGAGGGGGGAAACACCATATATTTT.

V is TRBV6-6 and J is TRBJ2-7, with 9 bases identical to TRBD1. J was trimmed by 12 bases and V by 6 bases; bases with no gene match: 12. CDR3 length: 13 amino acids. Germline V gene lookup returns CDR1 MNHNY and CDR2 SVGAGI (reference sequence). This CDR3 reads CASRPPGQGLLYF. The CDR3 nucleotides are TGTGCCAGCAGACCCCCGGGACAGGGATTGTTGTACTTC.

Notes on this clone: Its ends do not fully match the called genes, so a read error is possible. The chain uses TRBV19 and TRBJ2-7; a possible D gene is TRBD2 (5 bases). This CDR3 contains 16 residues. From germline, CDR1 is LNHDA and CDR2 SQIVND (reference sequence). This CDR3 reads CASSIDGGGSAYKQYF. In nucleotides, the CDR3 is TGTGCCAGTAGTATAGATGGAGGTGGGAGTGCCTACAAGCAGTACTTC.

The chain has TRBV19 and TRBJ1-1; 9 nucleotides line up with TRBD1. The CDR3 runs to 14 residues. Germline V gene sequence: CDR1 LNHDA, CDR2 SQIVND (reference sequence). V was clipped by 5 bases and J by 7 bases; unmatched bases: 8. This CDR3 is CASSLPGTGNEAFF. The CDR3 nucleotides read TGTGCCAGTAGTCTCCCCGGGACAGGGAATGAAGCTTTCTTT. Based on the CDR3 plus reference TRBV19 and TRBJ1-1, the full variable domain is DGGITQSPKYLFRKEGQNVTLSCEQNLNHDAMYWYRQDPGQGLRLIYYSQIVNDFQKGDIAEGYSVSREKKESFPLTVTSAQKNPTAFYLCASSLPGTGNEAFFGQGTRLTVV.

J is TRBJ2-1 and V is TRBV9; maybe TRBD2 (5 bases). Trimming removed 3 bases from V and 10 bases from J, with 14 bases in between. The CDR3 sequence is 13 residues long. CDR1 and CDR2 (germline): SGDLS, YYNGEE. CDR3 in DNA: TGTGCCAGCAGCGGAGGACTCACCGGGGAGCAGTTCTTC. Its protein product is CASSGGLTGEQFF.

This chain joins TRBV18 and TRBJ1-1, with D unclear. Germline CDR1 is KGHSH and CDR2 is LQKENI. V lost 6 bases to trimming and J lost 5 bases, with 19 bases between them. The CDR3 is made up of 15 amino acids. The CDR3 nucleotides are TGTGCCAGCTCCCCCGAGGCAGGTGGCGGGACTGAAGCTTTCTTT. Translating gives CASSPEAGGGTEAFF.

This rearrangement joins TRBV18 to TRBJ1-2, with 7 bases matching TRBD1. The CDR3 has 15 amino acids. Germline lookup yields CDR1 KGHSH and CDR2 LQKENI. V trimming: 0 bases; J trimming: 1 base; junction bases outside the gene matches: 2. As DNA, the CDR3 is TGTGCCAGCTCACCACCCGGGACAGATAACTATGGCTACACCTTC. It yields the protein CASSPPGTDNYGYTF.

The V call is TRBV2, the J call TRBJ2-7; the match to TRBD1 covers 10 bases. With V trimmed by 6 bases and J by 0 bases, 2 bases remained unmatched. The CDR3 runs 14 residues. Germline CDR1 reads SNHLY; CDR2 reads FYNNEI. This chain's CDR3 is CASRRTGGSYEQYF. CDR3 in DNA: TGTGCCAGCAGGAGGACAGGGGGCTCCTACGAGCAGTACTTC.

The rearrangement links TRBV10-2 to TRBJ1-1; 7 bases fit TRBD1. The CDR3 loop spans 14 amino acids. CDR1 and CDR2 (germline): WSHSY, SAAADI. The V and J ends lost 6 bases and 3 bases, in that order; junction bases with no gene match: 7. CDR3 sequence: CASSAGTVYTEAFF. The CDR3 nucleotides are TGCGCCAGCAGCGCCGGGACAGTTTACACTGAAGCTTTCTTT.

The chain links TRBV2 to TRBJ2-7, with 7 positions matching TRBD1. The germline V gene has CDR1 SNHLY and CDR2 FYNNEI. V gave up 6 bases and J gave up 7 bases; unmatched junction bases: 12. This CDR3 comprises 14 residues. The CDR3 nucleotides read TGTGCCAGCAGGACCGGGACAGCCCTACGAGAGCAGTACTTC. Translation gives CASRTGTALREQYF.

This clone has only a few counts. This chain connects TRBV10-3 to TRBJ1-3; no clear D. Trimming stripped 3 bases from V and 10 bases from J, with 10 bases between. Germline V gene sequence: CDR1 ENHRY, CDR2 SYGVKD. The CDR3 runs 12 residues. DNA for the CDR3: TGTGCCATCAGTGAAGTGGAGGCAACCATATATTTT. Its translation: CAISEVEATIYF.

The chain is built from TRBV5-1 and TRBJ2-7, with 9 bases identical to TRBD1. V shed 5 bases and J 5 bases; nucleotides not matched to a gene: 8. The germline V gene encodes CDR1 SGHRS and CDR2 YFSETQ. The CDR3 is 14 residues long. The CDR3 region has the DNA TGCGCCAGCAGTATGGGGACAGGGATCCACGAGCAGTACTTC. Its protein is CASSMGTGIHEQYF.

The chain carries TRBV7-9 and TRBJ1-3; 10 nucleotides agree with TRBD1. V was clipped by 5 bases and J by 6 bases; unmatched bases: 7. Per the germline V gene, CDR1 is SEHNR and CDR2 is FQNEAQ (reference sequence). The CDR3 runs to 15 residues. Written as DNA, the CDR3 is TGTGCCAGCAGCATCCGACAGGGGGCCGAAAACACCATATATTTT. Encoded protein: CASSIRQGAENTIYF.